These T cell receptor beta chains were read from a single sample in a study of T cell responses to AZD1222 COVID-19 vaccine. The table came from immunoSEQ multiplex PCR; TCRdb's copy has only in-frame clones and leaves some out. This table holds over 150,000 clones, about nine tenths found once. The specimen was peripheral blood, collected 28 days after the second AZD1222 dose. The receptors derive from an adult who received the AZD1222 COVID-19 vaccine. Each CDR3 is given with its conserved first and last residue. D genes are given only for firm matches. Clone size is shown for a subset of rows, as once, few, many or a class of expanded clone.

size	D	V	length	J	CDR3	DNA
-	-	TRBV18	13	TRBJ1-1	CASSPGPGAEAFF	TGTGCCAGCTCACCCGGCCCAGGTGCCGAAGCTTTCTTT
-	TRBD2	TRBV30	17	TRBJ2-7	CAWNSVRTSGTAYEQYF	TGTGCCTGGAACTCGGTGAGGACTAGCGGGACTGCCTACGAGCAGTACTTC
-	-	TRBV19	13	TRBJ1-6	CASTSRGDSPLHF	TGTGCCAGTACCTCCCGAGGCGATTCACCCCTCCACTTT
-	-	TRBV5-1	16	TRBJ2-7	CASSLARTDPNYEQYF	TGCGCCAGCAGCTTGGCGCGGACGGACCCGAACTACGAGCAGTACTTC
-	-	TRBV6-4	19	TRBJ1-2	CASGSERLDYSKVWYGYTF	TGTGCCAGCGGGTCTGAAAGGCTGGACTATTCAAAGGTCTGGTATGGCTACACCTTC
-	-	TRBV7-3	15	TRBJ1-1	CASSLTPARAGEAFF	TGTGCCAGCAGCTTAACCCCGGCCCGGGCGGGTGAAGCTTTCTTT
-	TRBD1	TRBV2	15	TRBJ1-5	CASSRDRELNQPQHF	TGTGCCAGCAGTAGGGACAGGGAATTGAATCAGCCCCAGCATTTT
once	-	TRBV7-8	15	TRBJ1-4	CASSQPRGLYEKLFF	TGTGCCAGCAGTCAACCGAGGGGGTTGTATGAAAAACTGTTTTTT
-	-	TRBV11-2	12	TRBJ1-4	CASSSINEKLFF	TGTGCCAGCAGCTCGATAAATGAAAAACTGTTTTTT
-	-	TRBV21-1	18	TRBJ2-7	CASSMDRDPTWPTYEQYF	TGTGCCAGCAGCATGGACAGGGATCCGACCTGGCCTACCTACGAGCAGTACTTC
-	-	TRBV2	15	TRBJ1-4	CASSEGGAANEKLFF	TGTGCCAGCAGTGAAGGGGGGGCTGCTAATGAAAAACTGTTTTTT
once	TRBD2	TRBV12-3/TRBV12-4	13	TRBJ2-1	CASSPSGSYEQFF	TGTGCCAGCAGTCCGAGCGGGAGCTATGAGCAGTTCTTC
-	TRBD2	TRBV6-2/TRBV6-3	17	TRBJ2-2	CASSYSRTSGSTGELFF	TGTGCCAGCAGTTACTCCAGGACTAGCGGGAGCACCGGGGAGCTGTTTTTT
-	TRBD1	TRBV13	14	TRBJ1-6	CASSTDRGRSPLHF	TGTGCCAGCAGCACGGACAGGGGCAGATCACCCCTCCACTTT
-	-	TRBV7-2	13	TRBJ2-7	CASSRERFYEQYF	TGTGCCAGCAGCCGGGAGAGATTCTACGAGCAGTACTTC
-	TRBD1	TRBV30	19	TRBJ2-1	CAWTRTGPLRFYSYNEQFF	TGTGCCTGGACGAGGACAGGGCCCCTTAGGTTCTACTCCTACAATGAGCAGTTCTTC
few	-	TRBV9	14	TRBJ1-2	CASSVWGAMGGYTF	TGTGCCAGCAGCGTCTGGGGGGCGATGGGTGGCTACACCTTC
once	TRBD1	TRBV27	15	TRBJ2-1	CASSGGTGGYNEQFF	TGTGCCAGCAGCGGGGGAACAGGGGGCTACAATGAGCAGTTCTTC
-	-	TRBV10-3	12	TRBJ1-5	CAISESNQPQHF	TGTGCCATCAGTGAGTCGAATCAGCCCCAGCATTTT
-	-	TRBV6-5	15	TRBJ2-2	CASRAGTARTGELFF	TGTGCCAGCAGGGCGGGCACTGCGAGGACCGGGGAGCTGTTTTTT
-	-	TRBV7-9	13	TRBJ1-3	CASSPGSGNTIYF	TGTGCCAGCAGCCCGGGTTCTGGAAACACCATATATTTT
-	TRBD1	TRBV28	14	TRBJ1-2	CAVPDRVGPYGYTF	TGTGCCGTGCCCGACAGGGTTGGTCCCTATGGCTACACCTTC
-	-	TRBV28	14	TRBJ2-1	CASGWAGTLNEQFF	TGTGCCAGCGGGTGGGCAGGGACACTCAATGAGCAGTTCTTC
once	-	TRBV5-1	15	TRBJ1-6	CASSPGSSYNSPLHF	TGCGCCAGCAGTCCAGGAAGCTCCTATAATTCACCCCTCCACTTT
few	-	TRBV6-5	13	TRBJ1-2	CASGGRDRYGYTF	TGTGCCAGTGGGGGCAGGGATCGTTATGGCTACACCTTC
-	-	TRBV7-8	14	TRBJ1-1	CASSPGLGNTEAFF	TGTGCCAGCAGCCCCGGACTGGGGAACACTGAAGCTTTCTTT
-	-	TRBV5-6	14	TRBJ1-4	CASSSGRINEKLFF	TGTGCCAGCAGCTCGGGACGGATTAATGAAAAACTGTTTTTT
-	-	TRBV7-2	14	TRBJ2-2	CASSLIQGSGELFF	TGTGCCAGCAGCCTGATACAGGGCTCCGGGGAGCTGTTTTTT
-	TRBD2	TRBV5-1	15	TRBJ2-1	CASSVSGNGYNEQFF	TGCGCCAGCAGCGTAAGCGGGAATGGCTACAATGAGCAGTTCTTC
once	-	TRBV11-3	13	TRBJ2-7	CASSLEGGHEQYF	TGTGCCAGCAGCTTAGAGGGGGGCCACGAGCAGTACTTC
-	-	TRBV6-2/TRBV6-3	13	TRBJ1-2	CASSYPPQGLYTF	TGTGCCAGCAGTTACCCCCCACAGGGCCTCTACACCTTC
-	TRBD1	TRBV15	16	TRBJ1-4	CATSRDRVWANEKLFF	TGTGCCACCAGCAGGGACAGGGTATGGGCTAATGAAAAACTGTTTTTT
once	-	TRBV7-2	15	TRBJ1-5	CASSYRAGSNQPQHF	TGTGCCAGCAGCTACAGGGCGGGTAGCAATCAGCCCCAGCATTTT
-	-	TRBV20-1	10	TRBJ2-1	CSAWYGKGFF	TGCAGTGCATGGTACGGGAAGGGTTTCTTC
-	-	TRBV28	12	TRBJ2-7	CASSISAREQYF	TGTGCCAGCAGCATTTCCGCACGGGAGCAGTACTTC
-	-	TRBV6-5	15	TRBJ2-1	CASILEGGSYNEQFF	TGTGCCAGCATCCTCGAGGGCGGCTCCTACAATGAGCAGTTCTTC
-	-	TRBV6-2/TRBV6-3	14	TRBJ1-5	CASSDWGGSQPQHF	TGTGCCAGCAGTGACTGGGGGGGGAGTCAGCCCCAGCATTTT
-	TRBD2	TRBV28	14	TRBJ2-7	CASTASGRMYEQYF	TGTGCCAGCACGGCTAGCGGGAGGATGTACGAGCAGTACTTC
-	TRBD2	TRBV7-2	16	TRBJ2-3	CASSSAAGARADTQYF	TGTGCCAGCAGCTCCGCAGCGGGAGCGAGGGCAGATACGCAGTATTTT
-	-	TRBV10-3	16	TRBJ1-3	CATLGADVSSGNTIYF	TGTGCCACTTTGGGAGCCGACGTGAGCTCTGGAAACACCATATATTTT
-	-	TRBV11-2	15	TRBJ2-7	CASSPIRGRGYEQYF	TGTGCCAGCAGCCCCATCCGAGGCCGGGGCTACGAGCAGTACTTC
once	-	TRBV18	14	TRBJ1-2	CASSPGLGGYGYTF	TGTGCCAGCTCGCCCGGGCTGGGGGGCTATGGCTACACCTTC
-	-	TRBV10-3	14	TRBJ2-3	CAISKGGWEDTQYF	TGTGCCATCAGTAAGGGGGGTTGGGAAGATACGCAGTATTTT
-	TRBD1	TRBV5-1	15	TRBJ2-7	CASSSWTGAANEQYF	TGCGCCAGCAGCTCATGGACAGGAGCCGCGAACGAGCAGTACTTC
-	-	TRBV27	16	TRBJ2-7	CASSLSGQGTAYEQYF	TGTGCCAGCAGTTTATCGGGCCAGGGAACCGCGTACGAGCAGTACTTC
once	-	TRBV2	12	TRBJ1-2	CASKEGGYGYTF	TGTGCCAGCAAGGAGGGGGGCTATGGCTACACCTTC
-	-	TRBV5-8	15	TRBJ2-7	CASSLIQGFPYEQYF	TGTGCCAGCAGCTTGATACAGGGCTTTCCTTACGAGCAGTACTTC
few	-	TRBV30	10	TRBJ1-6	CAWAGYTLHF	TGTGCCTGGGCTGGGTACACCCTCCACTTT
-	-	TRBV3-1/TRBV3-2	16	TRBJ2-2	CASSQVRTQNTGELFF	TGTGCCAGCAGCCAAGTGCGAACCCAGAACACCGGGGAGCTGTTTTTT
-	-	TRBV28	15	TRBJ1-1	CASSPRQEVVTEAFF	TGTGCCAGCAGTCCCAGGCAGGAGGTAGTCACTGAAGCTTTCTTT
-	-	TRBV18	14	TRBJ1-4	CASSPDRRGEKLFF	TGTGCCAGCTCACCAGACAGGAGGGGGGAAAAACTGTTTTTT
few	-	TRBV6-2/TRBV6-3	13	TRBJ2-1	CASSLTRGGSQFF	TGTGCCAGCAGTTTGACCCGAGGCGGGTCGCAGTTCTTC
-	-	TRBV2	14	TRBJ2-7	CASSDLARDYEQYF	TGTGCCAGCAGTGACTTAGCGCGAGACTACGAGCAGTACTTC
-	-	TRBV21-1	15	TRBJ1-1	CASSMGDRVNTEAFF	TGTGCCAGCAGCATGGGGGACAGGGTGAACACTGAAGCTTTCTTT
few	-	TRBV28	12	TRBJ2-7	CASRPGAGEQYF	TGTGCCAGCAGACCGGGAGCCGGCGAGCAGTACTTC